This entry lists 21 T cell receptor beta chains sequenced from one sample in a study of Ad26.COV2.S vaccination and SARS-CoV-2 variants. Clones were sequenced by immunoSEQ multiplex PCR, and TCRdb holds only the in-frame ones, with some missing. The sample holds about 480,000 clones, roughly nine tenths seen once. The treatment is: over 15 received Ad26.COV2.S at low or high dose, single or two shots; about five received placebo; per-sample allocation not given. Collection of samples fell on day 63 after the first vaccine or placebo injection. The sample in question was peripheral blood, obtained in a trial of Ad26.COV2.S vaccine versus placebo. The receptors stem from a person between 18 and 60 years old who received the Ad26.COV2.S COVID-19 vaccine or a placebo.

This chain uses TRBV28 with TRBJ1-6, with D possibly matching TRBD1 (6 bases). Trimming stripped 5 bases from V and 8 bases from J, with 19 bases between. The CDR3 is made up of 16 amino acids. Germline V gives CDR1 MDHEN, CDR2 SYDVKM. The DNA of the CDR3 is TGTGCCAGCAGTCGTAATCAGGGGTCTGGTGATTCACCCCTCCACTTT. It encodes CASSRNQGSGDSPLHF.

CDR3 region: CAISSGTDSGNTIYF. The CDR3 nucleotides read TGTGCCATCAGTTCGGGGACTGACTCTGGAAACACCATATATTTT. V is TRBV10-3 and J is TRBJ1-3, with D perhaps TRBD1 (5 bases). V shed 5 bases and J shed 0 bases, with 11 bases lying between them. The CDR3 is 15 residues long. The germline V gene encodes CDR1 ENHRY and CDR2 SYGVKD.

The rearrangement uses TRBV30 and TRBJ2-3; 11 bases agree with TRBD2. V lost 2 bases, J lost 6 bases, and 10 bases stayed unmatched. Germline V gives CDR1 GTSNPN, CDR2 SVGIG (reference sequence). This CDR3 is built from 16 residues. CDR3 residues: CAWSRLAGGPRDTQYF. In DNA form, the CDR3 reads TGTGCCTGGAGTAGGCTAGCGGGAGGTCCACGGGATACGCAGTATTTT.

This clone was picked up one time. The chain couples TRBV20-1 to TRBJ2-7, with D uncertain. This CDR3 contains 13 residues. V gave up 4 bases and J gave up 6 bases, with 16 bases separating them. CDR1 DFQATT and CDR2 SNEGSKA come from the germline V gene (reference sequence). CDR3 coding DNA: TGCAGTGCTACTGACCAGGTTTGGGGCGAGCAGTACTTC. As protein: CSATDQVWGEQYF.

A single count supports this clone. The rearrangement uses TRBV7-9 and TRBJ1-3; D is undetermined. The CDR3 sequence is 14 residues long. CDR1 is SEHNR and CDR2 is FQNEAQ in the germline V gene (reference sequence). The germline V and J ends were trimmed by 2 bases and 0 bases, with 5 bases remaining between them. The CDR3 DNA sequence: TGTGCCAGCAGCTTAAGCAGCTCTGGAAACACCATATATTTT. Its protein is CASSLSSSGNTIYF.

This chain links TRBV25-1 with TRBJ2-7, with 7 bases fitting TRBD1. The CDR3 is made up of 14 amino acids. Per the germline V gene, CDR1 is MGHDK and CDR2 is SYGVNS. After removal of 5 bases from V and 1 base from J, the junction contained 5 bases not matched to a gene. In DNA form, the CDR3 reads TGTGCCAGCAGTCGTTTGGGACAGTCCTACGAGCAGTACTTC. Protein: CASSRLGQSYEQYF.

In the case of this clone: Other DNA sequences of this sample code for an identical CDR3. The V gene is TRBV28, the J gene TRBJ1-2; 7 bases fit TRBD1. The V and J ends lost 6 bases and 0 bases, in that order; junction bases with no gene match: 4. The CDR3 spans 14 residues. Germline V gene sequence: CDR1 MDHEN, CDR2 SYDVKM. CDR3 residues: CASRRQGSNYGYTF. The CDR3 region has the DNA TGTGCCAGCAGGCGACAGGGTTCTAACTATGGCTACACCTTC.

The rearrangement links TRBV27 to TRBJ1-1, with D possibly TRBD1 on 6 matching bases. Germline CDR1 is MNHEY and CDR2 is SMNVEV (reference sequence). The CDR3 length is 18 residues. The V gene lost 4 bases and the J gene lost 1 base, with 22 bases spanning the gap. The CDR3 DNA follows: TGTGCCAGCAGTTCGCAAAACCCTAGACAGGTGACGAACACTGAAGCTTTCTTT. It translates to CASSSQNPRQVTNTEAFF.

This clone was counted only a few times. This chain joins TRBV15 and TRBJ2-1, with D possibly matching TRBD1 (6 bases). This CDR3 contains 15 residues. The germline V gene encodes CDR1 LNHNV and CDR2 YYDKDF (reference sequence). Trimming took 4 bases from V and 3 from J, leaving 13 bases between them. As DNA, the CDR3 is TGTGCCACCAGCACCCGGGACATAGTCTACAATGAGCAGTTCTTC. This gives the protein CATSTRDIVYNEQFF.

This clone was picked up a small number of times. V and J are TRBV19 and TRBJ1-6; 8 bases map to TRBD1. This CDR3 has 14 residues. Losses at the gene ends were 7 bases for V and 9 bases for J; bases not matched to a gene: 8. CDR1 is LNHDA and CDR2 is SQIVND in the germline V gene (reference sequence). The CDR3 protein is CASTVPGGGSPLHF. The CDR3 nucleotides are TGTGCCAGTACCGTCCCAGGGGGCGGTTCACCCCTCCACTTT.

A note on this clone: One end of the junction is discordant with germline, which a read error may explain. The chain recombines TRBV6-5 with TRBJ2-4; D is possibly TRBD1 or TRBD2 (5 bases each). The CDR3 is 13 amino acids. Germline CDR1 MNHEY, CDR2 SVGAGI. The CDR3 DNA reads TGCCGGGACCAAACGGTTCCAGTGAACATTCAGTACTTC. It specifies CRDQTVPVNIQYF.

DNA for the CDR3: TGTGCCAGCAGCCAAGTCCCGTTGAACACTGAAGCTTTCTTT. Amino acid sequence: CASSQVPLNTEAFF. The chain couples TRBV4-2 to TRBJ1-1, with no clear D. Germline V lookup: CDR1 LGHNA, CDR2 YNFKEQ. Trimming pared 1 base from V and 0 bases from J, leaving 6 bases between. CDR3 length: 14 residues.

The CDR3 DNA reads as TGCGCCAGCAGCCTCACTAGCGGGGGGGCCGGGCTGAAAGAGACCCAGTACTTC. Translated: CASSLTSGGAGLKETQYF. The chain couples TRBV5-1 to TRBJ2-5; 13 bases match TRBD2. The CDR3 spans 18 residues. Germline values: CDR1 SGHRS, CDR2 YFSETQ. V gave up 4 bases and J gave up 3 bases; unmatched junction bases: 12.

The J gene is TRBJ2-3, the V gene TRBV19; 8 bases fit TRBD1. There are 16 residues in the CDR3. CDR1 and CDR2 from the germline V gene are LNHDA and SQIVND (reference sequence). V lost 5 bases and J lost 0; bases outside the gene matches: 7. CDR3 amino acids: CASSQGTGTSTDTQYF. The CDR3 DNA follows: TGTGCCAGTAGTCAGGGGACAGGAACTAGCACAGATACGCAGTATTTT. Supplemented by reference TRBV19 and TRBJ2-3, the full variable domain reads DGGITQSPKYLFRKEGQNVTLSCEQNLNHDAMYWYRQDPGQGLRLIYYSQIVNDFQKGDIAEGYSVSREKKESFPLTVTSAQKNPTAFYLCASSQGTGTSTDTQYFGPGTRLTVL.

V gene TRBV6-2 or TRBV6-3 combines with J gene TRBJ2-2; D call uncertain. CDR1 is MNHEY and CDR2 is SVGEGT in the germline V gene. V shed 0 bases and J shed 2 bases, with 13 bases lying between them. The CDR3 extends over 17 amino acids. The CDR3 spells CASSYSFVSVNTGELFF. For the CDR3, the DNA is TGTGCCAGCAGTTACTCCTTTGTCAGCGTAAACACCGGGGAGCTGTTTTTT.

In this sample, this clone turned up a few times. The chain recombines TRBV4-1 with TRBJ1-6, with 8 bases lining up with TRBD1. Trimming at V came to 4 bases and at J to 9 bases, leaving 8 bases not matched to a gene. The CDR3 is 15 amino acids. Per the germline V gene, CDR1 is MGHRA and CDR2 is YSYEKL. CDR3 sequence reads: CASSLSDRDSSPLHF. As DNA, the CDR3 is TGCGCCAGCAGCCTTTCGGACAGGGATAGTTCACCCCTCCACTTT.

CDR3 sequence: CASREGWQTNQPQHF. CDR3 DNA sequence: TGTGCCAGCAGAGAAGGGTGGCAGACTAATCAGCCCCAGCATTTT. This chain uses TRBV27 with TRBJ1-5; D uncertain. CDR3 length: 15 amino acids. CDR1 is MNHEY, CDR2 SMNVEV, per germline (reference sequence). Trimming removed 6 bases at V and 4 bases at J, with 16 bases between.

CDR3: CASTGSRQGSDTQYF. Written as DNA, the CDR3 is TGTGCCAGCACGGGGTCAAGACAGGGGTCAGATACGCAGTATTTT. V usage is TRBV5-4 and J usage is TRBJ2-3, with TRBD1 matching over 8 bases. The CDR3 runs 15 residues. CDR1 is SGHNT and CDR2 is YYREEE in the germline V gene (reference sequence). V lost 6 bases to trimming and J lost 4 bases; unmatched junction nucleotides: 10.

The chain employs TRBV29-1 and TRBJ1-2, with 10 bases identical to TRBD1. CDR1 SQVTM and CDR2 ANQGSEA come from the germline V gene. Germline trimming cut 4 bases from V and 7 bases from J; bases unmatched to any gene: 6. The CDR3 runs 13 residues. In DNA, the CDR3 is TGCAGCGTTGGACAGGGGGCGCAGAGTGGCTACACCTTC. As protein: CSVGQGAQSGYTF.

J is TRBJ2-3 and V is TRBV19; 12 nucleotides match TRBD2. CDR3 length: 16 residues. CDR1 is LNHDA, CDR2 SQIVND, per germline (reference sequence). V was pared by 5 bases and J by 5 bases, with 8 bases of the junction left unmatched. The CDR3, as DNA: TGTGCCAGTAGTCCTCGACTAGCGGGGGCTTTAGATACGCAGTATTTT. Translating it yields CASSPRLAGALDTQYF.

The genes are TRBV7-3 and TRBJ2-1; 12 bases line up with TRBD1. Looked up from germline, CDR1 is SGHTA and CDR2 is FQGTGA. CDR3 length equals 15 residues. J lost 7 bases, V lost 4 bases, and 5 bases had no gene match. The CDR3 loop reads CASSWGQGAWNEQFF. CDR3 DNA: TGTGCCAGCAGCTGGGGACAGGGGGCTTGGAATGAGCAGTTCTTC.